Shown below are 4 T cell receptor beta chains from a single sample sequenced in a study of blood T cell repertoires in COVID-19. Measured with immunoSEQ multiplex PCR; TCRdb has only the in-frame clones, and not every one. The table has approximately 300,000 clones, approximately 81% seen once. The sequencing input was PBMCs or T cells enriched from blood (not recorded which). Receptors were obtained from a woman under 40 who had been exposed to COVID-19.

The V call is TRBV4-1, the J call TRBJ1-5, with D possibly TRBD1 on 5 matching bases. CDR3 size: 18 residues. The germline V and J ends were trimmed by 1 base and 1 base, with 17 bases remaining between them. Germline values: CDR1 MGHRA, CDR2 YSYEKL. The CDR3 sequence: CASSQGRGGWGSNQPQHF. DNA of the CDR3: TGCGCCAGCAGCCAAGGACGGGGGGGATGGGGGAGCAATCAGCCCCAGCATTTT.

The chain couples TRBV7-9 to TRBJ2-3; no clear D. Per the germline V gene, CDR1 is SEHNR and CDR2 is FQNEAQ (reference sequence). CDR3 length equals 11 residues. V was cut by 8 bases and J by 2 bases, with 5 bases left in between. As DNA, the CDR3 is TGTGCCAGCGAGGTCACAGATACGCAGTATTTT. The encoded protein is CASEVTDTQYF. Full variable domain (rest looked up from reference TRBV7-9 and TRBJ2-3): DTGVSQNPRHKITKRGQNVTFRCDPISEHNRLYWYRQTLGQGPEFLTYFQNEAQLEKSRLLSDRFSAERPKGSFSTLEIQRTEQGDSAMYLCASEVTDTQYFGPGTRLTVL.

The chain employs TRBV27 and TRBJ1-2; D gene ambiguous. CDR1 MNHEY and CDR2 SMNVEV come from the germline V gene (reference sequence). CDR3 size: 13 residues. V lost 2 bases and J lost 4, with 8 bases in between. The CDR3 region has the DNA TGTGCCAGCAGTTTAAACGGGTTCTATGGCTACACCTTC. Its protein product is CASSLNGFYGYTF.

V is TRBV7-9 and J is TRBJ2-1; weak D call: TRBD2 (6 bases). The CDR3 covers 12 residues. Trimming took off 1 base at V and 13 bases at J, with 11 bases between the two ends. Germline CDR1 SEHNR, CDR2 FQNEAQ (reference sequence). In DNA, the CDR3 is TGTGCCAGCAGCTTAGATGCCGGGACTCAGTTCTTC. Its protein product is CASSLDAGTQFF.